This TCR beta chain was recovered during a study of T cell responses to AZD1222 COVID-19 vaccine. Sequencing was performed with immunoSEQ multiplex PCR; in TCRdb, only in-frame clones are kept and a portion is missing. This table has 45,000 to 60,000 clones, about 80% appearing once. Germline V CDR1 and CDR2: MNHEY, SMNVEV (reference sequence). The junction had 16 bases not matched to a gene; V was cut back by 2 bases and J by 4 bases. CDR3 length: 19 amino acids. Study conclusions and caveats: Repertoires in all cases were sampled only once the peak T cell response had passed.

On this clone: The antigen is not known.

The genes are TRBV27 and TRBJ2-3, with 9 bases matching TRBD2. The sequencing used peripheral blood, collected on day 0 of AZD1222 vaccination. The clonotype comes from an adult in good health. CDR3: CASSLGSSGSGSFADTQYF. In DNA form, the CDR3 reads TGTGCCAGCAGTTTAGGGTCATCGGGTAGCGGGAGTTTCGCAGATACGCAGTATTTT.